This TCR beta chain was retrieved from a study of blood T cell repertoires in COVID-19. CDR1 is LNHNV and CDR2 is YYDKDF in the germline V gene (reference sequence). J gave up 4 bases and V 5 bases, and 8 bases lay outside the gene matches. The CDR3 sequence is 17 residues long. This table comes from immunoSEQ multiplex PCR, and its TCRdb copy is limited to in-frame clones, with some not included. In the table there are under 350,000 clones, over 75% of which are singletons. The sequence derives from a young man who had recovered from COVID-19. The chain joins TRBV15 to TRBJ2-3; 14 positions match TRBD2. Sequencing was performed on PBMCs or T cells enriched from blood (not recorded which). As DNA, the CDR3 is TGTGCCACCAGCGCGGGACTAGCGGGAGTCTGGGCAGATACGCAGTATTTT. Protein: CATSAGLAGVWADTQYF.